These 5 T cell receptor beta chains were all obtained from the same sample, sequenced in a study of cytomegalovirus exposure and HLA in healthy donors. The assay was immunoSEQ multiplex PCR, and TCRdb's table has in-frame clones only and misses some. This repertoire shows 150,000 to 180,000 clones, 65% to 90% found once; its top ten account for more than 20%. The material sequenced was PBMCs. These receptors were collected from a man aged 18 to 30 in good health and CMV-seropositive.

This chain joins TRBV6-5 and TRBJ2-6; D may be TRBD1 (6 bases). The V gene's germline CDR1 is MNHEY and CDR2 SVGAGI. The CDR3 extends over 15 amino acids. Trimming removed 6 bases from V and 2 bases from J, with 11 bases in between. CDR3: CASSQNRAGANVLTF. The CDR3, as DNA: TGTGCCAGCAGCCAGAACAGGGCTGGGGCCAACGTCCTGACTTTC.

The J gene is TRBJ2-7, the V gene TRBV7-2; D is unresolved. The germline V gene has CDR1 SGHTA and CDR2 FQGNSA. The CDR3 spans 12 residues. V was pared by 1 base and J by 12 bases, with 13 bases between. The CDR3 reads CASSLDLETVYF. The CDR3 DNA is TGTGCCAGCAGCTTAGATCTAGAAACGGTGTACTTC.

The chain carries TRBV14 and TRBJ2-4; D unclear. CDR1 is SGHDN, CDR2 FVKESK, per germline. This CDR3 region has 15 residues. Between the trimmed V and J ends, which lost 1 base and 6 bases, there was a span of 13 bases. CDR3 sequence reads: CASSQGTAHLNIQYF. DNA of the CDR3: TGTGCCAGCAGCCAAGGTACAGCACACCTAAACATTCAGTACTTC.

The gene calls are TRBV4-1 and TRBJ2-7; the D gene is possibly TRBD1 (5 bases). The germline gives CDR1 MGHRA, CDR2 YSYEKL. V lost 0 bases to trimming and J lost 3 bases, with 9 bases between them. The CDR3 runs 14 residues. CDR3 amino acids: CASSQDRQGYEQYF. The CDR3 region has the DNA TGCGCCAGCAGCCAAGATCGGCAGGGCTACGAGCAGTACTTC.

The V gene is TRBV7-3, the J gene TRBJ1-1, with a tentative D call TRBD1 (6 bases). V dropped 6 bases and J dropped 1 base, with 15 bases sitting between them. CDR1 SGHTA and CDR2 FQGTGA come from the germline V gene. The CDR3 has 15 residues. The CDR3 region has the DNA TGTGCCAGCAGTTATCAGGGGTCCTCGAACACTGAAGCTTTCTTT. Translating gives CASSYQGSSNTEAFF.